What follows are 20 T cell receptor beta chains derived from one specimen sequenced in a study of cytomegalovirus exposure and HLA in healthy donors. Use of 60 Vbeta and 13 Jbeta primers characterized the PCR. Assay used: immunoSEQ multiplex PCR; TCRdb lists only in-frame clones, some missing. Among 100,000 or so clones listed, under 80% were seen once. Sequencing was performed on PBMCs. These receptors were obtained from a woman aged 18-29 years in good health and CMV-seropositive.

V usage is TRBV6-5 and J usage is TRBJ2-1; D unclear. The CDR3 loop spans 13 amino acids. Trimming removed 5 bases from V and 7 bases from J, with 12 bases in between. Germline CDR1 MNHEY, CDR2 SVGAGI. CDR3 region: CASSTPPGNEQFF. The CDR3 DNA follows: TGTGCCAGCAGTACACCCCCAGGAAATGAGCAGTTCTTC.

The chain links TRBV27 to TRBJ2-1; TRBD2 agrees at 14 bases. Trimming removed 0 bases from V and 7 bases from J; junction bases left unmatched: 5. Germline V gene sequence: CDR1 MNHEY, CDR2 SMNVEV (reference sequence). This CDR3 has 17 amino acids. The CDR3 sequence is CASSLSSGLAGVNEQFF. For the CDR3, the DNA is TGTGCCAGCAGTTTATCGTCGGGACTAGCGGGAGTTAATGAGCAGTTCTTC.

The rearrangement links TRBV7-2 to TRBJ1-5; TRBD1 aligns across 9 bases. V was pared by 2 bases and J by 7 bases, with 6 bases of the junction left unmatched. The CDR3 runs 15 residues. The germline gives CDR1 SGHTA, CDR2 FQGNSA. CDR3 nucleotide sequence: TGTGCCAGCAGCTTATCGTGGGACAGGGAACAGCCCCAGCATTTT. It translates to CASSLSWDREQPQHF.

This clone came up once. This chain uses TRBV9 with TRBJ2-6; 13 bases are shared with TRBD2. V trimming: 4 bases; J trimming: 0 bases; junction bases outside the gene matches: 4. The germline CDR1 and CDR2 sequences are SGDLS and YYNGEE. The CDR3 is 18 amino acids. CDR3 residues: CASSSTSGRASGANVLTF. CDR3 nucleotide sequence: TGTGCCAGCAGCTCCACTAGCGGGAGGGCCTCTGGGGCCAACGTCCTGACTTTC.

This chain joins TRBV7-6 and TRBJ1-2; 11 bases map to TRBD1. The CDR3 covers 14 residues. The germline CDR1 and CDR2 sequences are SGHVS and FNYEAQ. V gave up 5 bases and J gave up 7 bases; unmatched junction bases: 6. CDR3 loop: CASSLGQGAGGYTF. The DNA of the CDR3 is TGTGCCAGCAGCCTTGGACAGGGGGCAGGTGGCTACACCTTC.

The genes are TRBV28 and TRBJ2-1, with TRBD2 identical over 14 bases. Unmatched junction bases numbered 2, after V lost 5 bases and J lost 8 bases. The CDR3 runs 14 residues. Germline V lookup: CDR1 MDHEN, CDR2 SYDVKM. CDR3 coding DNA: TGTGCCAGCAGTCGACTAGCGGGAGGGGATGAGCAGTTCTTC. Encoded protein: CASSRLAGGDEQFF.

The chain combines TRBV6-6 with TRBJ2-7, with a weak D call TRBD1 (6 bases). V dropped 0 bases and J dropped 4 bases, with 10 bases sitting between them. This CDR3 spans 14 amino acids. From germline, CDR1 is MNHNY and CDR2 SVGAGI (reference sequence). CDR3 sequence: CASSYSLGGYEQYF. Written as DNA, the CDR3 is TGTGCCAGCAGTTACTCCCTAGGGGGATACGAGCAGTACTTC.

This chain uses TRBV19 with TRBJ1-2; perhaps TRBD1 as D (5 bases). Germline V gene lookup returns CDR1 LNHDA and CDR2 SQIVND (reference sequence). CDR3 length equals 13 residues. With 7 bases removed from V and 8 bases from J, the gap between germline ends came to 17 bases. CDR3 residues: CASNPGTLGGYTF. The CDR3 DNA reads TGTGCCAGTAACCCCGGGACTCTCGGGGGCTACACCTTC.

Concerning this clone: The junction shows a germline mismatch at one end, possibly a read error. The gene calls are TRBV5-6 and TRBJ2-1; 13 nucleotides agree with TRBD2. The CDR3 totals 19 residues. CDR1 is SGHDT and CDR2 is YYEEEE in the germline V gene. In DNA, the CDR3 is TGTGCCAGCAGCTTGGCGGGACTAGCGGGACACTCCTCCAACAATGAGCAGTTCTTC. Its translation is CASSLAGLAGHSSNNEQFF.

This chain joins TRBV29-1 and TRBJ2-5, with TRBD2 as a possible D gene (6 bases). The J call is doubtful: the DNA matches TRBJ2-7 better. This CDR3 region has 15 residues. Germline loops: CDR1 SQVTM, CDR2 ANQGSEA. The CDR3 sequence: CSVEILGAGTDEQYF. The DNA for the CDR3 is TGCAGCGTCGAAATCCTTGGTGCGGGGACCGACGAGCAGTACTTC.

The genes are TRBV5-5 and TRBJ2-3; 10 nucleotides match TRBD2. This CDR3 is built from 16 residues. The V segment lost 4 bases and the J segment 0 bases; nucleotides outside the gene matches: 5. Per the germline V gene, CDR1 is SGHKS and CDR2 is YYEKEE (reference sequence). Here the CDR3 reads CASSRRLAGSTDTQYF. CDR3 in DNA: TGTGCCAGCAGCAGAAGACTAGCGGGTAGCACAGATACGCAGTATTTT.

This clone was observed a handful of times. V usage is TRBV7-9 and J usage is TRBJ2-1; D may be TRBD2 (6 bases). The ends were cut back, 5 bases at V and 2 bases at J, with 10 bases in the middle. Germline CDR1 is SEHNR and CDR2 is FQNEAQ (reference sequence). The CDR3 consists of 14 residues. The CDR3 nucleotides read TGTGCCAGCAGCCGGAGGGTGCCCTACAATGAGCAGTTCTTC. This gives the protein CASSRRVPYNEQFF.

The chain has TRBV7-3 and TRBJ2-1, with D possibly matching TRBD2 (5 bases). V was pared by 4 bases and J by 8 bases, with 15 bases between. This CDR3 contains 14 residues. Germline CDR1 reads SGHTA; CDR2 reads FQGTGA. The CDR3 sequence: CASSSARGSDEQFF. CDR3 sequence (DNA): TGTGCCAGCAGCTCCGCCCGAGGGAGCGATGAGCAGTTCTTC.

This chain joins TRBV7-3 and TRBJ2-5; D is possibly TRBD1 (6 bases). Per the germline V gene, CDR1 is SGHTA and CDR2 is FQGTGA. V shed 3 bases and J shed 1 base, with 12 bases lying between them. This CDR3 comprises 15 residues. CDR3 sequence (DNA): TGTGCCAGCAGCTTGACCGGGACACTCCAAGAGACCCAGTACTTC. This sequence encodes CASSLTGTLQETQYF. Full variable domain (rest looked up from reference TRBV7-3 and TRBJ2-5): GAGVSQTPSNKVTEKGKYVELRCDPISGHTALYWYRQSLGQGPEFLIYFQGTGAADDSGLPNDRFFAVRPEGSVSTLKIQRTERGDSAVYLCASSLTGTLQETQYFGPGTRLLVL.

The chain couples TRBV2 to TRBJ2-5; D might be TRBD2 (6 bases). The germline CDR1 and CDR2 sequences are SNHLY and FYNNEI. Deletions cut 0 bases from V and 1 base from J, with 12 bases between. The CDR3 consists of 16 residues. DNA for the CDR3: TGTGCCAGCAGTGAAGCGAGGGGAGGACTCCAAGAGACCCAGTACTTC. Its translation: CASSEARGGLQETQYF.

The V gene is TRBV4-3, the J gene TRBJ2-5; 12 nucleotides line up with TRBD2. With the DNA end fitting TRBJ2-7 better, the J assignment may be wrong. The germline V gene encodes CDR1 LGHNA and CDR2 YSLEER. CDR3 length: 15 residues. CDR3 region: CASSQGLAGAHEQYF. The CDR3, as DNA: TGCGCCAGCAGCCAAGGACTAGCGGGAGCCCACGAGCAGTACTTC.

This clone has only a few counts. The chain joins TRBV6-5 to TRBJ1-3; 7 nucleotides agree with TRBD1. The trim removed 5 bases at V and 0 bases at J, leaving 4 bases unmatched. The CDR3 consists of 15 residues. The germline CDR1 and CDR2 sequences are MNHEY and SVGAGI. This chain's CDR3 is CASSPTGASGNTIYF. CDR3 in DNA: TGTGCCAGCAGTCCAACAGGGGCCTCTGGAAACACCATATATTTT.

This clone appeared a single time. The chain couples TRBV29-1 to TRBJ1-1; tentative D call: TRBD1 (6 bases). Germline lookup yields CDR1 SQVTM and CDR2 ANQGSEA. The CDR3 runs to 14 residues. Between the trimmed V and J ends, which lost 1 base and 4 bases, there was a span of 13 bases. The CDR3 is CSVEVGGGGTEAFF. The CDR3 region has the DNA TGCAGCGTTGAAGTCGGGGGCGGGGGCACTGAAGCTTTCTTT. Combining the CDR3 with reference TRBV29-1 and TRBJ1-1 gives the whole variable domain SAVISQKPSRDICQRGTSLTIQCQVDSQVTMMFWYRQQPGQSLTLIATANQGSEATYESGFVIDKFPISRPNLTFSTLTVSNMSPEDSSIYLCSVEVGGGGTEAFFGQGTRLTVV.

The chain employs TRBV6-5 and TRBJ1-5, with 7 nucleotides matching TRBD1. This CDR3 is built from 13 residues. The germline V gene encodes CDR1 MNHEY and CDR2 SVGAGI. V was clipped by 6 bases and J by 6 bases; unmatched bases: 5. The CDR3: CASRRQGSQPQHF. CDR3 DNA sequence: TGTGCCAGCAGGAGACAGGGCAGTCAGCCCCAGCATTTT.

The sample holds a few counts of this clone. The chain couples TRBV4-3 to TRBJ1-1, with D possibly matching TRBD1 (6 bases). The ends were cut back, 0 bases at V and 6 bases at J, with 14 bases in the middle. The V gene's germline CDR1 is LGHNA and CDR2 YSLEER. The CDR3 runs 15 residues. The CDR3 nucleotides read TGCGCCAGCAGCCAAGATCTTGTGGGGGCGGCTGAAGCTTTCTTT. Its translation: CASSQDLVGAAEAFF.